The rows below give T cell receptor beta chains drawn from one sample of a study of T cells after yellow fever vaccination. One entry per CDR3 protein results from TCRdb running MiXCR on the 5' RACE reads. The sample records roughly 330,000 distinct CDR3 sequences, about 4% being singletons. The sample here was PBMCs, taken 5 days after the yellow fever booster vaccination. The receptors derive from a man aged 18 to 29 who received the YFV17D yellow fever vaccine. Both conserved end residues are part of each CDR3. The D gene is left open where the match is weak. Clone sizes are given selectively: once, few, many, or a class where the clone is expanded.

>NA|TRBJ2-3|few|TRBV19|16
TGTGCCAGTAGATCTTTCGCAGGGGCGGTGGTAGATACGCAGTATTTT
CASRSFAGAVVDTQYF
>NA|TRBJ2-3|few|TRBV7-8|15
TGTGCCAGCAGCTGGGGGCGGTCCTTTGCGGATACGCAGTATTTT
CASSWGRSFADTQYF
>TRBD1|TRBJ1-2|few|TRBV7-9|13
TGTGCCAGCAGAGGGACAGGGCTTGAAGGCTACACCTTC
CASRGTGLEGYTF
>NA|TRBJ1-4|many|TRBV5-1|16
TGCGCCAGCAGCTCGGACCCAGTCGCAACTAATGAAAAACTGTTTTTT
CASSSDPVATNEKLFF
>NA|TRBJ1-4|NA|TRBV29-1|12
TGCAGCGTTGCCTCAACTAATGAAAAACTGTTTTTT
CSVASTNEKLFF
>NA|TRBJ2-1|many|TRBV7-2|14
TGTGCCAGCAGCTTAGGGCTAGCCCACAATGAGCAGTTCTTC
CASSLGLAHNEQFF
>NA|TRBJ1-1|few|TRBV6-1|14
TGTGCCAGCAGTGATGCGGCCCTGAACACTGAAGCTTTCTTT
CASSDAALNTEAFF
>NA|TRBJ1-1|NA|TRBV20-1|16
TGCAGTGCTAGCACTGGGACCGCGGGGCCGGAGGTTGAAGCTTTCTTT
CSASTGTAGPEVEAFF
>TRBD1|TRBJ2-7|few|TRBV5-5|17
TGTGCCAGCAGCTCTCGGGTATCAGGACAGGGACCCTACGAGCAGTACTTC
CASSSRVSGQGPYEQYF
>TRBD1|TRBJ2-1|NA|TRBV20-1|13
TGCAGTGGAGGGGGCAGCTCCTACAATGAGCAGTTCTTC
CSGGGSSYNEQFF
>TRBD2|TRBJ2-3|many|TRBV7-3|17
TGTGCCAGCAGCGGTATAACTAGCGGGGGGAGCACAGATACGCAGTATTTT
CASSGITSGGSTDTQYF
>TRBD1|TRBJ1-4|many|TRBV20-1|14
TGCAGTGCTAGCCGACAGGGATTCGCTGAAAAACTGTTTTTT
CSASRQGFAEKLFF
>NA|TRBJ2-5|many|TRBV29-1|13
TGCAGCGTTGAAAAGCCGGCCCGAGAGACCCAGTACTTC
CSVEKPARETQYF
>NA|TRBJ1-2|few|TRBV5-4|12
TGTGCCAGCAGCTTGGATGCGTATGGCTACACCTTC
CASSLDAYGYTF
>NA|TRBJ1-2|many|TRBV5-1|12
TGCGCCAGCAGCGCGCCGGGGGATGGCTACACCTTC
CASSAPGDGYTF
>NA|TRBJ2-2|NA|TRBV20-1|13
TGCAGTGCTAACTTTGGGCCCACCGGGGAGCTGTTTTTT
CSANFGPTGELFF
>NA|TRBJ2-2|few|TRBV11-3|13
TGTGCCAGCAGCTTACAATGGGCCGGGGAGCTGTTTTTT
CASSLQWAGELFF
>NA|TRBJ2-6|NA|TRBV5-1|16
TGCGCCAGCAGCTTGTGGGGGAACTCTGGGGCCAACGTCCTGACTTTC
CASSLWGNSGANVLTF
>NA|TRBJ1-4|NA|TRBV4-2|14
TGTGCCAGCAGCACACAGTCCTCTAATGAAAAACTGTTTTTT
CASSTQSSNEKLFF